The entry below describes one TCR beta chain. The antigen is unknown. The data originate from a study of cytomegalovirus exposure and HLA in healthy donors. Study-wide results and caveats: About 87% or about 30% of the time was how often most TCR beta V segments were productive, according to an earlier analysis. A later analysis showed HLA-associated TCR beta chains outstripping equally common others in clonal expansion.

PCR primers comprised 60 Vbeta and 13 Jbeta primers. The repertoire was sequenced with immunoSEQ multiplex PCR; TCRdb's copy has only in-frame clones and lacks some. The sample has about 130,000 clones, around 77% seen once; the top ten hold approximately 2%. In germline, CDR1 is SNHLY, CDR2 FYNNEI. The CDR3 loop spans 14 amino acids. V was pared by 7 bases and J by 4 bases, with 15 bases between. This clonotype was sampled from a man younger than 45 in good health and CMV-seronegative. The chain recombines TRBV2 with TRBJ2-3; maybe TRBD1 (6 bases). The sequenced sample consisted of PBMCs. The CDR3 loop is CASIGGSTADTQYF. The CDR3 coding sequence is TGTGCCAGCATAGGGGGTAGCACGGCAGATACGCAGTATTTT.